Sequencing of this T cell receptor (beta chain) was carried out in a study of cytomegalovirus exposure and HLA in healthy donors. The table lists this clone with a few counts. Vbeta (60) and Jbeta (13) primers were used in the PCR. TCRdb's copy holds only in-frame clones and misses some; the assay was immunoSEQ multiplex PCR. Here the sample spans under 200,000 clones, roughly three quarters being singletons. Sequenced material: PBMCs. This sequence originates from a male donor in good health and CMV-seropositive.

Here the CDR3 reads CASSRGFYGYTF. The CDR3 DNA follows: TGTGCCAGCAGCCGGGGTTTCTATGGCTACACCTTC. This chain connects TRBV5-4 to TRBJ1-2, with D hard to call. V was pared by 4 bases and J by 4 bases, with 8 bases between. Germline-derived CDR1 and CDR2 are SGHNT and YYREEE (reference sequence). The CDR3 is 12 residues long.